This T cell receptor (beta chain) was recovered during a study of control samples from healthy donors and cancer patients. V trimming: 2 bases; J trimming: 1 base; junction bases outside the gene matches: 6. The CDR3 contains 17 residues. Germline V gene lookup returns CDR1 SGDLS and CDR2 YYNGEE. Only in-frame clones appear in the TCRdb table, and some are missing; sequencing was by immunoSEQ multiplex PCR. The repertoire includes about 80,000 clones, over 85% of them detected once, and approximately 6% sits in the top ten. The clonotype was recovered from a man between 45 and 60 years old in good health. Sequencing was carried out using blood. The chain has TRBV9 and TRBJ2-2; 9 positions match TRBD2. The CDR3 sequence is CASSVSAGGVNTGELFF. The CDR3 DNA reads TGTGCCAGCAGCGTCTCAGCGGGGGGCGTGAACACCGGGGAGCTGTTTTTT.